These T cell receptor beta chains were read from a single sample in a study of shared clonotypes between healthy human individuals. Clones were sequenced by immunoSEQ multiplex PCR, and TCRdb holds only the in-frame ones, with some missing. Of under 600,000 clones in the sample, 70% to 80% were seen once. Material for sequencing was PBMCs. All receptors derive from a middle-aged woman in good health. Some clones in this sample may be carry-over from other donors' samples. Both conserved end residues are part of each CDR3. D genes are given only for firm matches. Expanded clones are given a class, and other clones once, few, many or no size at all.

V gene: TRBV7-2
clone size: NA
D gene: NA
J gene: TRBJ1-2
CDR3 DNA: TGTGCCAGCAGCACCTCAGGATATGGCTACACCTTC
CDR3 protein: CASSTSGYGYTF

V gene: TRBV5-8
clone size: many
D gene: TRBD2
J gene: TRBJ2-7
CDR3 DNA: TGTGCCAGCAGCTTGGGGCTAGCGGGAATCTACGAGCAGTACTTC
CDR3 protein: CASSLGLAGIYEQYF

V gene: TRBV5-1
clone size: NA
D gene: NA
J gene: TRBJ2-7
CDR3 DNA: TGCGCCAGCAGCTTGGTTCTAGCAGAAGACGAGCAGTACTTC
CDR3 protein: CASSLVLAEDEQYF

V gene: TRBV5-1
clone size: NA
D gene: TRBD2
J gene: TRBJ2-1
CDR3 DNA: TGCGCCAGCAGCGTGGGACTAGCGGGAGGAGGTGAGCAGTTCTTC
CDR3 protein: CASSVGLAGGGEQFF

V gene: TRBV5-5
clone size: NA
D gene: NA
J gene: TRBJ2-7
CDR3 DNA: TGTGCCAGCAGCTTGGCATATACCTACGAGCAGTACTTC
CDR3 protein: CASSLAYTYEQYF

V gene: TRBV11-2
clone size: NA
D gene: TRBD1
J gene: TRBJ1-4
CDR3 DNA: TGTGCCAGCAGAACAGGGGGGACTAATGAAAAACTGTTTTTT
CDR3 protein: CASRTGGTNEKLFF

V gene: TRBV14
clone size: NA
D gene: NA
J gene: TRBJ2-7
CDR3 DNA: TGTGCCAGCAGCCCTAACCTCCAGGGTACCGAGCAGTACTTC
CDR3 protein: CASSPNLQGTEQYF

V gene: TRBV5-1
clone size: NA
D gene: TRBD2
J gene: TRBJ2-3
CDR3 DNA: TGCGCCAGCAGCTTGGAGGGACCTCGGGAGGGCGGGATGCAGTATTTT
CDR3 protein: CASSLEGPREGGMQYF

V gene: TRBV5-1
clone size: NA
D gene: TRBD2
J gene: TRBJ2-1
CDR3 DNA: TGCGCCAGCAGCTTGGGACTAGCGATGGTCGATGAGCAGTTCTTC
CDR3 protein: CASSLGLAMVDEQFF

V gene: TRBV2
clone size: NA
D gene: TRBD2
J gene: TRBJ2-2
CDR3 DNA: TGTGCCAGCACTGACCGGCGGGAGGAGGTCGGGGAGCTGTTTTTT
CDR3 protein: CASTDRREEVGELFF

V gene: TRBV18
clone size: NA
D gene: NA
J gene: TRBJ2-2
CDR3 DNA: TGTGCCAGCTCACCTGCTGCGGCAACCGGGGAGCTGTTTTTT
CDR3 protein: CASSPAAATGELFF

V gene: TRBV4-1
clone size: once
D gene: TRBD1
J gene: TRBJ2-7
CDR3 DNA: TGCGCCAGCAGCCAAGCCCCCGGGACAGGGTTGGACGAGCAGTACTTC
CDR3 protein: CASSQAPGTGLDEQYF

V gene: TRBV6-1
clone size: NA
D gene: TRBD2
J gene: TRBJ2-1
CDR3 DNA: TGTGCCAGCAGTGAAGCCTTGGGGAGGGTGGGGCACAATGAGCAGTTCTTC
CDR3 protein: CASSEALGRVGHNEQFF

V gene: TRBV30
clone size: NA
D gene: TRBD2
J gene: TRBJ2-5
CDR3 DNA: TGTGCCTGGAGCACCTCTAGCGGGATTGCCGAGACCCAGTACTTC
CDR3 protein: CAWSTSSGIAETQYF

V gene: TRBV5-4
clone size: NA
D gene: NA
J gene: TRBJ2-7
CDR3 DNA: TGTGCCAGCAGCTTGGACGGGAGCTCCTACGAGCAGTACTTC
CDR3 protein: CASSLDGSSYEQYF

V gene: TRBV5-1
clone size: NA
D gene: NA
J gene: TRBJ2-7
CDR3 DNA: TGCGCCAGCAGCTTGGATGAGTACTACGAGCAGTACTTC
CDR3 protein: CASSLDEYYEQYF

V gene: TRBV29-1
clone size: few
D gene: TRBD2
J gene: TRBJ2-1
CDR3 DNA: TGCAGCGTTGGCCACAGGGGACTAGCGGGAGGCTCCTACAATGAGCAGTTCTTC
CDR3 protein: CSVGHRGLAGGSYNEQFF

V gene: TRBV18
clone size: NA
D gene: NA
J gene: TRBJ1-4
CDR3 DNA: TGTGCCAGCTCAACCACAGTCACTGTTCAGGAAAAACTGTTTTTT
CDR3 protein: CASSTTVTVQEKLFF

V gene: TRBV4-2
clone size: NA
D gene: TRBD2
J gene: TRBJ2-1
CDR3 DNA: TGTGCCAGCAGCCAAGCCTTTGTAGCGGGAGGGGGAAATGAGCAGTTCTTC
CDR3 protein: CASSQAFVAGGGNEQFF

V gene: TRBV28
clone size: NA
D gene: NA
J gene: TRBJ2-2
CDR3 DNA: TGTGCCAGCAGGCCTCAGAGGGTTGCCGGGGAGCTGTTTTTT
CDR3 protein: CASRPQRVAGELFF

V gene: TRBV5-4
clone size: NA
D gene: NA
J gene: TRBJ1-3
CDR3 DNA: TGTGCCAGCAGCTTGGGGGGTGGGGCACCGCGCTCTGGAAACACCATATATTTT
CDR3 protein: CASSLGGGAPRSGNTIYF

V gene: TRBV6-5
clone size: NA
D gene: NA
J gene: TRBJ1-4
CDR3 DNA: TGTGCCAGCAGTAAGGGAGCTAATGAAAAACTGTTTTTT
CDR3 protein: CASSKGANEKLFF

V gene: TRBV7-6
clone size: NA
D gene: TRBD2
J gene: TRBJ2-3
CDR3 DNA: TGTGCCAGCAGCTTAGCAGCGGGAGGTGAAGATACGCAGTATTTT
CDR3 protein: CASSLAAGGEDTQYF

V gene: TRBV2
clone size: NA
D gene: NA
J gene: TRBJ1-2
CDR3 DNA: TGTGCCAGCACCCTGACAGAATTCTATGGCTACACCTTC
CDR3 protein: CASTLTEFYGYTF

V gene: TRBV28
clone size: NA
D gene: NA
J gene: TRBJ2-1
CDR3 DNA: TGTGCCAGCAGTTTATCATTGGAAGTGTACAATGAGCAGTTCTTC
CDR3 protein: CASSLSLEVYNEQFF